The clone carrying this T cell receptor beta chain was counted only a few times. The sample belongs to a study of beta chain features in type 1 diabetes. The CDR3 consists of 13 residues. Trimming removed 2 bases at V and 6 bases at J, with 9 bases between. The germline V gene encodes CDR1 SEHNR and CDR2 FQNEAQ (reference sequence). Expressed TCRB transcripts were sequenced because the isolated RNA had all been reverse transcribed beforehand. Sequencing was performed with immunoSEQ multiplex PCR; in TCRdb, only in-frame clones are kept and a portion is missing. The sample shows about 240,000 clones, 27% of them seen only once.

Sample: central memory CD4+ T cells from blood. This rearrangement joins TRBV7-9 to TRBJ2-3; D unresolved. The source is a young man in good health. The CDR3 is CASSLLSGDTQYF. For the CDR3, the DNA is TGTGCCAGCAGCTTATTATCTGGGGATACGCAGTATTTT.